This T cell receptor (beta chain) was profiled in a study of shared clonotypes between healthy human individuals. It was CD45RO-negative cells, positively selected for CCR7, that made up naive CD8 cells, with terminally differentiated effector memory CD45RA+ cells excluded. Within Nashville, Tennessee resided all donors, each a Caucasian adult. Method: immunoSEQ multiplex PCR; TCRdb's copy keeps in-frame clones and lacks some. The profile shows about 2.1 million clones, around 93% of them singletons. V was pared by 3 bases and J by 7 bases, with 14 bases of the junction left unmatched. Germline V CDR1 and CDR2: MDHEN, SYDVKM. The CDR3 extends over 16 amino acids.

This sequence originates from a young man in good health. Some clones in this sample may be carry-over from other donors' samples. Sequencing used naive CD8+ T cells from PBMCs. The chain is built from TRBV28 and TRBJ2-7, with 8 nucleotides matching TRBD2. DNA for the CDR3: TGTGCCAGCAGTTTGTGGGTGGGACTAGGGTATGGGGAGCAGTACTTC. It is translated as CASSLWVGLGYGEQYF.